This T cell receptor (beta chain) appears in the sequencing data of a study of blood T cell repertoires in COVID-19. All recovered Cohort 3 donors got two negative PCRs, got clearance, or saw symptom resolution. TCRdb's table, derived via immunoSEQ multiplex PCR, lists solely in-frame clones and lacks some. This sample yields under 300,000 clones, of which around 90% are seen a single time; around 1% belongs to the top ten. Germline assignment: CDR1 SGDLS and CDR2 YYNGEE. The CDR3 spans 15 residues. The germline V and J ends were trimmed by 0 bases and 2 bases, with 11 bases remaining between them. This clonotype was obtained from a young woman who had recovered from COVID-19. The sample was PBMCs or T cells enriched from blood (not recorded which). J is TRBJ2-5 and V is TRBV9; tentative D call: TRBD2 (5 bases). DNA of the CDR3: TGTGCCAGCAGCGTAGCTACGGGGAGACAAGAGACCCAGTACTTC. Translated: CASSVATGRQETQYF.